The clone carrying this T cell receptor (beta chain) turned up a few times. CDR3 length equals 13 residues. The germline V gene encodes CDR1 SGHNT and CDR2 YYREEE (reference sequence). Trimming shortened V by 2 bases and J by 8 bases, and 13 bases separated the two germline ends. The source of the sample is a study of early T cells in non-severe SARS-CoV-2 infection. MiXCR, applied by TCRdb to the 5' RACE reads, yields one record per CDR3 protein. Among tens of thousands of distinct CDR3 sequences listed, roughly 15% were seen once. The V gene is TRBV5-4, the J gene TRBJ1-2; no clear D gene. This sequence originates from an adult who was a healthcare worker with PCR-confirmed SARS-CoV-2 infection or an uninfected control (not recorded which). Sequenced sample: whole blood. The CDR3: CASSLLGRSGYTF. In DNA form, the CDR3 reads TGTGCCAGCAGCTTATTGGGGAGGTCGGGCTACACCTTC. Variable domain in full (rest from reference TRBV5-4 and TRBJ1-2): ETGVTQSPTHLIKTRGQQVTLRCSSQSGHNTVSWYQQALGQGPQFIFQYYREEENGRGNFPPRFSGLQFPNYSSELNVNALELDDSALYLCASSLLGRSGYTFGSGTRLTVV.